Reported below is one T cell receptor beta chain. The sample is drawn from a study of shared clonotypes between healthy human individuals. CDR3 length: 16 amino acids. Unmatched junction bases numbered 12, after V lost 6 bases and J lost 5 bases. The V gene's germline CDR1 is MDHEN and CDR2 SYDVKM. Libraries were prepared by immunoSEQ multiplex PCR; TCRdb keeps only in-frame clonotypes and omits some of them. The sample has about 690,000 clones; roughly 91% are singletons. The sequenced sample was memory CD8+ T cells from PBMCs. Subset meaning: CD45RO+ cells pooled with CCR7-negative TemRA cells. This chain links TRBV28 with TRBJ2-1, with TRBD2 matching over 8 bases. The source is a man between 18 and 35 years old in good health. Some clones in this sample may be carry-over from other donors' samples. The CDR3 here is CASSLLAGWGNNEQFF. CDR3 nucleotides: TGTGCCAGCAGCCTTTTAGCGGGATGGGGGAACAATGAGCAGTTCTTC.